This T cell receptor (beta chain) was obtained from a study of PD-1 blockade in classical Hodgkin lymphoma. Study-wide results and limits: Those achieving complete response showed baseline diversity like newly diagnosed patients.

The CDR3 loop spans 15 amino acids. Germline assignment: CDR1 MDHEN and CDR2 SYDVKM. V was shortened by 7 bases and J by 6 bases, with 21 bases between the two germline ends. Following autologous stem cell transplantation, relapse occurred in every patient, and exposure to brentuximab vedotin varied. Worth noting for this clone: The target antigen is unknown.

Method: immunoSEQ multiplex PCR; TCRdb's copy keeps in-frame clones and lacks some. The repertoire includes under 95,000 clones, 85% to 95% of them detected once, and about 2.7% sits in the top ten. The sequencing here drew on peripheral blood mononuclear cells (PBMCs), taken before the second cycle of nivolumab. The origin of this receptor is a human donor with classical Hodgkin lymphoma. The J gene is TRBJ1-1, the V gene TRBV28; TRBD1 is a possible D gene (5 bases). CDR3 protein: CASNQWGGTASEAFF. The DNA for the CDR3 is TGTGCCAGCAATCAGTGGGGGGGGACGGCTTCTGAAGCTTTCTTT.